The source of this TCR beta chain is a study of blood T cell repertoires in COVID-19. The overall study: The samples span acute and convalescent COVID-19 from the United States, Italy and Spain. In each case, the material was cDNA or gDNA derived from T cells, B-cell-depleted T cells, or PBMCs.

In the original analysis: Nucleated cell number was recorded as an estimate derived from reference gene primer amplification. Some clones are missing from TCRdb's copy, which holds only in-frame ones; the method was immunoSEQ multiplex PCR. The V and J calls and clone size are taken from that table; D and trimming were inferred from the DNA. The sample consists of some 68,000 clones, roughly nine tenths of them appearing once. The CDR3 spans 16 residues. Trimming removed 3 bases at V and 0 bases at J, with 16 bases between. CDR1 and CDR2 from the germline V gene are SGDLS and YYNGEE. This TCR was recovered from a man aged 50 to 59 with active COVID-19. This chain uses TRBV9 with TRBJ2-7, with TRBD1 as a possible D gene (6 bases). Sequenced: peripheral blood. DNA of the CDR3: TGTGCCAGCAGCGCCCAGGGGTTAGGTCCCTCCTACGAGCAGTACTTC. It specifies CASSAQGLGPSYEQYF.